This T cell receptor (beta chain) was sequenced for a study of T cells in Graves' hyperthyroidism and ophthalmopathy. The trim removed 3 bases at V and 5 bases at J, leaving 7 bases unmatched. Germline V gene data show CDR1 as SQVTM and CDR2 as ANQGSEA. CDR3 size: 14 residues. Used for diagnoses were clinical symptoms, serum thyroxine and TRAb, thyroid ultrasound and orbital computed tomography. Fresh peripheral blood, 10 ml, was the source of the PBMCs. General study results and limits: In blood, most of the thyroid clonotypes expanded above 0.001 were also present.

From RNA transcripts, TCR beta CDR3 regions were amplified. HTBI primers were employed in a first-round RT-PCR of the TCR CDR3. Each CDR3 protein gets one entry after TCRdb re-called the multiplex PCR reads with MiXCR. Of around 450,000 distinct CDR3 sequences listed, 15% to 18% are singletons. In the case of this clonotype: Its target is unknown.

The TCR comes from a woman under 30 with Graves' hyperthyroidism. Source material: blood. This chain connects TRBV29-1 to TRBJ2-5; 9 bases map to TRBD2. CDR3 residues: CSVDPSGIGETQYF. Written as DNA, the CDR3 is TGCAGCGTTGACCCTAGCGGGATTGGGGAGACCCAGTACTTC.